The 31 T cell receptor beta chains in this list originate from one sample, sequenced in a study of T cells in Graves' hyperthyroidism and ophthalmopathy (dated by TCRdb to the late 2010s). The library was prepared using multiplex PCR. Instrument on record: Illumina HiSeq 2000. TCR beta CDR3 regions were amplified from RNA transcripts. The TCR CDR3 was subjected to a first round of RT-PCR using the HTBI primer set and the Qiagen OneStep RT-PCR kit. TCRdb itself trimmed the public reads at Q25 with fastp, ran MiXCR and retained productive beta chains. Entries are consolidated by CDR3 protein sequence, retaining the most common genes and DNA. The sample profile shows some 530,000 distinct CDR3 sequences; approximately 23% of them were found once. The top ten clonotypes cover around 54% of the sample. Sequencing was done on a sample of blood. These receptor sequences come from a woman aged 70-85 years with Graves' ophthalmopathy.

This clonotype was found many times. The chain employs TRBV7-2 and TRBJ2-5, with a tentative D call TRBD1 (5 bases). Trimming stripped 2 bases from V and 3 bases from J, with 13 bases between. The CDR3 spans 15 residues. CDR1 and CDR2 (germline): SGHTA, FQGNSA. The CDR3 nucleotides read TGTGCCAGCAGCTTACAGGGCCGGTTCGAAGAGACCCAGTACTTC. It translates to CASSLQGRFEETQYF.

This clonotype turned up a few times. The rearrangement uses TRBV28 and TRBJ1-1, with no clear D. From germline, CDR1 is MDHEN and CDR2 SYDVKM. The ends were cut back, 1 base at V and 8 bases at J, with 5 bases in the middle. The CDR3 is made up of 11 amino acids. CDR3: CASSLYWEAFF. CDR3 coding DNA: TGTGCCAGCAGTTTATACTGGGAAGCTTTCTTT.

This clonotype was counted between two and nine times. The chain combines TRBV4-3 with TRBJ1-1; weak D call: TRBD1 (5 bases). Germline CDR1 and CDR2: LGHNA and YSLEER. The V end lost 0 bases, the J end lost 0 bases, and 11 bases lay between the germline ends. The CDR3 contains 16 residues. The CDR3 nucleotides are TGCGCCAGCAGCCAAGATCCCCAGGGTCTGAACACTGAAGCTTTCTTT. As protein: CASSQDPQGLNTEAFF.

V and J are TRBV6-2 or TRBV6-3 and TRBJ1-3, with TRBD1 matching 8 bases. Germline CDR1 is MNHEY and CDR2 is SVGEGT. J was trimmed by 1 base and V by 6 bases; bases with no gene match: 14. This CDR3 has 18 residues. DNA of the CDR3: TGTGCCAGCAGGGGGACAGGAAGAGCCTTAGGATCTGGAAACACCATATATTTT. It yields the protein CASRGTGRALGSGNTIYF.

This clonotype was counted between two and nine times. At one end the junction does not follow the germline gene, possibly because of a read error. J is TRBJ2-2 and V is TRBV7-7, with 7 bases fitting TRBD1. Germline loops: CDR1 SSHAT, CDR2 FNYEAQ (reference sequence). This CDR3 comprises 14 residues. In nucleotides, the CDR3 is TGTGCTAGCAGATTCGGACAGGACACCGGGGAGCTGTTTTTT. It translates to CASRFGQDTGELFF.

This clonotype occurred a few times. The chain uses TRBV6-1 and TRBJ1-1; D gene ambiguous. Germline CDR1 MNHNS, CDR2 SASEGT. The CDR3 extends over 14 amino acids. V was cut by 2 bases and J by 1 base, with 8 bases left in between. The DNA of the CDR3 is TGTGCCAGCAGTGAAATGGGTGCGAACACTGAAGCTTTCTTT. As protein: CASSEMGANTEAFF.

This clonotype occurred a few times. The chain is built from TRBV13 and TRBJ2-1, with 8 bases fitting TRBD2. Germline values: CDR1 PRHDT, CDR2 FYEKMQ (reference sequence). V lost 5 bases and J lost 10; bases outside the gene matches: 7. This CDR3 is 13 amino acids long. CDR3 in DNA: TGTGCCAGCAGCCTTCGGACTAGCATCGAGCAGTTCTTC. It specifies CASSLRTSIEQFF.

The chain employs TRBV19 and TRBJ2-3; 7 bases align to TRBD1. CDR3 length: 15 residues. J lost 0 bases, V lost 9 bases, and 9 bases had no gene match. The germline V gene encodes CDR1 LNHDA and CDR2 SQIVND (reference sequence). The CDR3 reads CASRPQGVSTDTQYF. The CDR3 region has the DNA TGTGCCAGCCGCCCCCAGGGGGTAAGCACAGATACGCAGTATTTT. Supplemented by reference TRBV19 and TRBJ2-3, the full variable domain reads DGGITQSPKYLFRKEGQNVTLSCEQNLNHDAMYWYRQDPGQGLRLIYYSQIVNDFQKGDIAEGYSVSREKKESFPLTVTSAQKNPTAFYLCASRPQGVSTDTQYFGPGTRLTVL.

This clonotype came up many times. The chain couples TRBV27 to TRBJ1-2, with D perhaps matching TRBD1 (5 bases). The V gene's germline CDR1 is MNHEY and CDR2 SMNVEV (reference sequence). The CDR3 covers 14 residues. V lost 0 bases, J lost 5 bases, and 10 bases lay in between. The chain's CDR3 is CASSLSTDPYGYTF. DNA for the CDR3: TGTGCCAGCAGTTTATCGACAGACCCGTATGGCTACACCTTC.

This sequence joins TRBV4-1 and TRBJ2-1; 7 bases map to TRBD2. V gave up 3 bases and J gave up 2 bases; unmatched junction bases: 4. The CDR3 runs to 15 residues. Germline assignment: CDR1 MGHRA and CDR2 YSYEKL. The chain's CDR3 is CASSHPSGAYNEQFF. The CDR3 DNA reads TGCGCCAGCAGCCACCCTAGCGGAGCCTACAATGAGCAGTTCTTC.

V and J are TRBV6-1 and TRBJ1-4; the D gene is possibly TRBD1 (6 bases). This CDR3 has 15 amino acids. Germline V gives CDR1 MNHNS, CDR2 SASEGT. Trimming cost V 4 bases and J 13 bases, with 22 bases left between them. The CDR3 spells CASSGKWIFGGGLFF. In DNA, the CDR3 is TGTGCCAGCAGTGGGAAGTGGATATTCGGGGGCGGACTGTTTTTT.

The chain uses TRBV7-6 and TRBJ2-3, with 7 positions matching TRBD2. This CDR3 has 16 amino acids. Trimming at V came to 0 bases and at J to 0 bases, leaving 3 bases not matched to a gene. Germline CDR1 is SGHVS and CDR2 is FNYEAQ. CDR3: CASSLASGYSTDTQYF. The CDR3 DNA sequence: TGTGCCAGCAGCTTAGCTAGCGGGTATAGCACAGATACGCAGTATTTT.

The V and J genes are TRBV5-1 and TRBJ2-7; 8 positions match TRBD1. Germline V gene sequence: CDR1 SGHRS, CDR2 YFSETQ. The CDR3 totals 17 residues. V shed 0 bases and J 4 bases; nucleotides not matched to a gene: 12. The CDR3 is CASSLGRGRGRRYEQYV. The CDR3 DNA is TGCGCCAGCAGCTTGGGTCGGGGCAGGGGGCGTCGGTACGAGCAGTACGTC.

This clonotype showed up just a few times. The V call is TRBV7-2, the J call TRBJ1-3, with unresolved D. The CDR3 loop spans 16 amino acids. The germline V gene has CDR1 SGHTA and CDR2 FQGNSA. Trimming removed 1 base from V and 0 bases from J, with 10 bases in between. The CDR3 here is CASSLDPARSGNTIYF. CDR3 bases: TGTGCCAGCAGCTTAGATCCAGCCCGCTCTGGAAACACCATATATTTT.

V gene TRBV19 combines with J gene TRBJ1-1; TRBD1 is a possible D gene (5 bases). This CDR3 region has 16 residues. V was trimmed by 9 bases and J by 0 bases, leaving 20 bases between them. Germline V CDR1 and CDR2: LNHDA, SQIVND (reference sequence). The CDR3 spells CASREGQGLMNTEAFF. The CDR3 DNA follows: TGTGCCAGCCGCGAAGGGCAGGGTCTTATGAACACTGAAGCTTTCTTT.

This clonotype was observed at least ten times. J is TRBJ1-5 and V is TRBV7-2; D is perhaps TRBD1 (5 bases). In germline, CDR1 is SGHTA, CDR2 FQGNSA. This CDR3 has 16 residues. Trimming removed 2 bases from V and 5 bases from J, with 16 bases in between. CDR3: CASSLRAGKSDQPQHF. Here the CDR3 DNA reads TGTGCCAGCAGCTTACGTGCAGGGAAATCTGATCAGCCCCAGCATTTT.

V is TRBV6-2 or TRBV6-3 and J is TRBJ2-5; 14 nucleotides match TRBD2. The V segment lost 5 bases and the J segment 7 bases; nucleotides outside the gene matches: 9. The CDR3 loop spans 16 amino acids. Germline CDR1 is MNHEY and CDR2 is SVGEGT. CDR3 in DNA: TGTGCCAGCAGTACTAGCGGGACTAGCGGGAGTGGGACCCAGTACTTC. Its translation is CASSTSGTSGSGTQYF.

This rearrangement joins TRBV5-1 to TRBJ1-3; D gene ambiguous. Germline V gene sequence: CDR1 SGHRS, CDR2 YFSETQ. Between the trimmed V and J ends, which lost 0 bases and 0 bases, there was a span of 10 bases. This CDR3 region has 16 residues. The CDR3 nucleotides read TGCGCCAGCAGCTTGGACACGGGTCACTCTGGAAACACCATATATTTT. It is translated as CASSLDTGHSGNTIYF.

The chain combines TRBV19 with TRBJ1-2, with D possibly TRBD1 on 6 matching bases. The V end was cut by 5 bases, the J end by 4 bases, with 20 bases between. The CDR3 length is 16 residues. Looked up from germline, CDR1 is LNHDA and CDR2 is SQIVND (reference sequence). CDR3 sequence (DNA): TGTGCCAGTAGTGTGAATTCAGGGGTACGGGGCTATGGCTACACCTTC. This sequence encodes CASSVNSGVRGYGYTF.

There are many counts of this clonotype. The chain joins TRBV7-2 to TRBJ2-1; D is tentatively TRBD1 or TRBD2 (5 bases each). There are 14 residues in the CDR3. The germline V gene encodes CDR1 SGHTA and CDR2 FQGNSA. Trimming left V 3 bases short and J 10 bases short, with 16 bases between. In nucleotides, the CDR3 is TGTGCCAGCAGCTTTGGGGGTTTAGCGTGGGAGCAGTTCTTC. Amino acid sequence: CASSFGGLAWEQFF.

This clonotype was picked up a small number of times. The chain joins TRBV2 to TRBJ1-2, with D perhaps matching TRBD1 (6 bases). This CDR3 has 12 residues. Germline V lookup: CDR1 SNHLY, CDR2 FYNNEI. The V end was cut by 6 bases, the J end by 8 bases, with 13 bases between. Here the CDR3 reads CASRGGGRGYTF. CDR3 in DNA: TGTGCCAGCAGGGGGGGGGGCCGCGGCTACACCTTC.

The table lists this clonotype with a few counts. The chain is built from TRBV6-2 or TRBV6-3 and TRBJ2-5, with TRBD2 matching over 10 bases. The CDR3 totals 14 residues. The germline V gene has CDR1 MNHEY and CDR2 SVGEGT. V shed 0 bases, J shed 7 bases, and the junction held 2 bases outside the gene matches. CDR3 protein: CASSYSASGGTQYF. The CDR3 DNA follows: TGTGCCAGCAGTTACTCTGCTAGCGGGGGGACCCAGTACTTC.

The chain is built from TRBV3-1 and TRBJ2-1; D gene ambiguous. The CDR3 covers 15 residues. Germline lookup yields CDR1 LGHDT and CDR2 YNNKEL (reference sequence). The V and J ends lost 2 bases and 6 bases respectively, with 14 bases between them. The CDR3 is CASSQKPGPPNEQFF. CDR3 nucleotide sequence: TGTGCCAGCAGCCAAAAACCGGGTCCGCCCAATGAGCAGTTCTTC.

The CDR3 region has the DNA TGTGCCAGCAGCCCCCGGGTAGCGGGTGGGTTTTACACCGGGGAGCTGTTTTTT. It specifies CASSPRVAGGFYTGELFF. The chain combines TRBV7-2 with TRBJ2-2, with TRBD2 identical over 7 bases. Trimming at V came to 5 bases and at J to 3 bases, leaving 15 bases not matched to a gene. CDR3 length: 18 amino acids. Germline loops: CDR1 SGHTA, CDR2 FQGNSA.

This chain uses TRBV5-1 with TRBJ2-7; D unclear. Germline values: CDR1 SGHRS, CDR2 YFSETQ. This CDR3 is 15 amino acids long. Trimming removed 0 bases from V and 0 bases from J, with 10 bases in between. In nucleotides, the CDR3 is TGCGCCAGCAGCTTGGATCCAGGAGCCTCCTACGAGCAGTACTTC. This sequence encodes CASSLDPGASYEQYF. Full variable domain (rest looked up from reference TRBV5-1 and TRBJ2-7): KAGVTQTPRYLIKTRGQQVTLSCSPISGHRSVSWYQQTPGQGLQFLFEYFSETQRNKGNFPGRFSGRQFSNSRSEMNVSTLELGDSALYLCASSLDPGASYEQYFGPGTRLTVT.

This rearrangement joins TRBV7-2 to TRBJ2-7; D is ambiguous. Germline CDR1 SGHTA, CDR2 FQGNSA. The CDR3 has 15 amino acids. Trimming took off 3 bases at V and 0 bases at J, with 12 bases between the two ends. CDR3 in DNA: TGTGCCAGCAGCTTCTATGACCTGAGCTCCTACGAGCAGTACTTC. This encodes CASSFYDLSSYEQYF.

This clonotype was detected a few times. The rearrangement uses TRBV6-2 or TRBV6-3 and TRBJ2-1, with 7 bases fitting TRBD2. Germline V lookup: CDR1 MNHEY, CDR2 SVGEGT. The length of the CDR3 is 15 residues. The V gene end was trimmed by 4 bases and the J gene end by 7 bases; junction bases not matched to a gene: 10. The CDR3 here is CASSSGAAGVNEQFF. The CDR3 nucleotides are TGTGCCAGCAGTTCTGGGGCGGCGGGAGTGAATGAGCAGTTCTTC.

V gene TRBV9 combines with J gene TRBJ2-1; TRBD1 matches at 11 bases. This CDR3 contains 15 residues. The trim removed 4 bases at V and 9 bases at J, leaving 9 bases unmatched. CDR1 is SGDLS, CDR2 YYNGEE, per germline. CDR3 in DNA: TGTGCCAGCAGCCCTCGGACAGGGGGCTTAAGTGAGCAGTTCTTC. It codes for CASSPRTGGLSEQFF.

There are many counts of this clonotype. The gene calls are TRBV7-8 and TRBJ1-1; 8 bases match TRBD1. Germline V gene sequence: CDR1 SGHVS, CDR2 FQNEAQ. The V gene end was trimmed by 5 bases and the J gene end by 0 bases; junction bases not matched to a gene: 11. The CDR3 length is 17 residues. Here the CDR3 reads CASSLLGGGQVNTEAFF. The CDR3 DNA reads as TGTGCCAGCAGCCTACTCGGTGGGGGACAGGTGAACACTGAAGCTTTCTTT. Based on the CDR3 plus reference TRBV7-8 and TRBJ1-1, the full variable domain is GAGVSQSPRYKVAKRGQDVALRCDPISGHVSLFWYQQALGQGPEFLTYFQNEAQLDKSGLPSDRFFAERPEGSVSTLKIQRTQQEDSAVYLCASSLLGGGQVNTEAFFGQGTRLTVV.

CDR3 region: CASSSPAVSYEQYF. CDR3 nucleotides: TGTGCCAGCAGTTCCCCGGCCGTCTCCTACGAGCAGTACTTC. This chain connects TRBV6-5 to TRBJ2-7; no reliable D call. Trimming took 4 bases from V and 0 from J, leaving 10 bases between them. CDR1 is MNHEY and CDR2 is SVGAGI in the germline V gene. The CDR3 extends over 14 amino acids.

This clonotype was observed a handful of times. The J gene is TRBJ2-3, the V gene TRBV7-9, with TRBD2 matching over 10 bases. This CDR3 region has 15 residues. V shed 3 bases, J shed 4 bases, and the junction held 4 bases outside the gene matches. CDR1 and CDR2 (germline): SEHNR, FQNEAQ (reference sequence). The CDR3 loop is CASSFQAGGADTQYF. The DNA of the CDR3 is TGTGCCAGCAGCTTTCAAGCGGGAGGGGCAGATACGCAGTATTTT.